The T cell receptor (beta chain) described here comes from a study of blood T cell repertoires in COVID-19. Study-wide background: COVID-19 samples collected from the United States, Italy and Spain covered acute and convalescent phases.

Enrollees, roughly 18 to 89 years old, lived in about two dozen US areas. Resolution of symptoms, clearance, or two negative PCRs was present in recovered Cohort 3 donors. The CDR3 runs to 16 residues. The V gene lost 4 bases and the J gene lost 8 bases, with 21 bases spanning the gap. Germline V gene data show CDR1 as WNHNN and CDR2 as SYGVQD (reference sequence). Study processing details: Reference gene primers were amplified, and this amplification served to estimate nucleated cell counts. Assay: immunoSEQ multiplex PCR; the TCRdb copy retains only in-frame clones and omits some. The V and J calls and the clone size are those of that table, but D and trimming were determined from the DNA. The table includes nearly 250,000 clones, more than 70% detected once.

Sequencing input: PBMCs or T cells enriched from blood (not recorded which). The source is a woman aged 45-65 years who had recovered from COVID-19. The chain combines TRBV10-1 with TRBJ2-1; D is possibly TRBD2 (6 bases). In nucleotides, the CDR3 is TGCGCCAGCAGTGGCCACCTAGCGCCGATCGACCATGAGCAGTTCTTC. It yields the protein CASSGHLAPIDHEQFF.